This entry concerns a single T cell receptor beta chain. Sequencing used immunoSEQ multiplex PCR; TCRdb keeps in-frame clones, though not all of them. This table has about 100,000 clones, just over 90% appearing once. The entry originates in a study of blood T cell repertoires in COVID-19. Background on the study: COVID-19 samples from acute and convalescent phases originated in the United States, Italy and Spain. From T cells, B-cell-depleted T cells, or PBMCs came the material, which was cDNA or gDNA.

This CDR3 is 15 amino acids long. V dropped 1 base and J dropped 3 bases, with 14 bases sitting between them. Germline CDR1 and CDR2: SGHKS and YYEKEE (reference sequence). The sequenced sample was peripheral blood. The J gene is TRBJ2-7, the V gene TRBV5-5, with TRBD2 as a possible D gene (5 bases). The TCR sequence derives from a man aged 50 or older with active COVID-19. CDR3: CASSLIKGLVYEQYF. The CDR3 bases are TGTGCCAGCAGCTTGATTAAAGGACTGGTCTACGAGCAGTACTTC.